The sequence of this T cell receptor beta chain was determined in a study of molecular identifiers for immune sequencing clone quantification. Whole-study context: Split five ways in replicates, RNA from around 18,000 or 91,000 naive CD8 cells had four portions sequenced.

The CDR3 length is 14 residues. Germline V gene data show CDR1 as LGHNA and CDR2 as YSLEER. V was cut by 3 bases and J by 5 bases, with 14 bases left in between. This clonotype was observed at least ten times. TCRdb analysed the PCR reads with MiXCR anew, one entry per CDR3 protein. The profile shows over 600,000 distinct CDR3 sequences, approximately 20% of them singletons. RNA fractions of 10%, 30% or 50% and about 18,000 to 1,000,000 sorted cells were the source of naive CD8 libraries. The receptor's source is a human donor in good health. Some libraries in this study had Jurkat cell RNA spiked in. This chain uses TRBV4-3 with TRBJ2-7, with no clear D. Sequencing was done on a sample of naive CD8+ T cells from blood, with Jurkat cell RNA spiked in. Subset denoted: FACS-sorted CD8+CD4-CCR7+CD45RA+ naive T cells. As DNA, the CDR3 is TGCGCCAGCAGCCAGTACACTCGGGCAGACGAGCAGTACTTC. It specifies CASSQYTRADEQYF.